Detailed here is one T cell receptor (beta chain). The antigen is unknown. Noted treatment: roughly ten-day PBMC culture with coronavirus spike peptide pools or control peptides (ViraFEST assay). ViraFEST stimulated the growth of antigen-specific T cells using peptide pools and subsequently profiled their TCRs by sequencing. The data are from a study of vaccination and CD4 T cells after COVID-19. Turning to the study itself: Recovered-phase convalescent patients showed SARS-CoV-2 positivity by nasal swab PCR; 8 or 9 were mild, one severe.

Germline V lookup: CDR1 KGHDR, CDR2 SFDVKD. The J segment lost 10 bases and the V segment lost 4 bases, leaving 10 bases of the junction unmatched. CDR3 length: 14 residues. The Oncomine TCR Beta short-read assay was applied to DNA of cultured CD4+ T cells. TCRdb processed the PCR reads anew with MiXCR; each CDR3 protein has one entry. The data show approximately 24,000 distinct CDR3 sequences, around three fifths seen once. This clonotype was obtained from a human donor who had recovered from COVID-19. The sequenced sample consisted of CD4+ T cells from blood, cultured in vitro. The chain combines TRBV24-1 with TRBJ1-1, with 8 bases lining up with TRBD1. CDR3 nucleotide sequence: TGTGCCACCAGTGACCGCGGACAGGGTCGTGGAGCTTTCTTT. This encodes CATSDRGQGRGAFF.